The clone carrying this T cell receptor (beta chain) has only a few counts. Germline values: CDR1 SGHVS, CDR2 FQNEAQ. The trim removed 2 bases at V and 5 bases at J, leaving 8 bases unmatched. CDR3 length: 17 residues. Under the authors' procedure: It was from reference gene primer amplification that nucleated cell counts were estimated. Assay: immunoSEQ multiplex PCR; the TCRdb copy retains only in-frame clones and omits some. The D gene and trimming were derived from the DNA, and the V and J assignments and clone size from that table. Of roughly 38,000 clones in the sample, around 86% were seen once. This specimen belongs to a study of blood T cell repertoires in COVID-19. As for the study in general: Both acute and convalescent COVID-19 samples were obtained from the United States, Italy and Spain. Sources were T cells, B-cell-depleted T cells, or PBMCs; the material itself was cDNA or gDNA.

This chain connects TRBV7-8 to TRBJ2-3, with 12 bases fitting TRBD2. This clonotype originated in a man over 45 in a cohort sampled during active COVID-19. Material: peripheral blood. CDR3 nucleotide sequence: TGTGCCAGCAGCTTATATGCTAGCGGGAGGGCCGGAGATACGCAGTATTTT. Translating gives CASSLYASGRAGDTQYF.